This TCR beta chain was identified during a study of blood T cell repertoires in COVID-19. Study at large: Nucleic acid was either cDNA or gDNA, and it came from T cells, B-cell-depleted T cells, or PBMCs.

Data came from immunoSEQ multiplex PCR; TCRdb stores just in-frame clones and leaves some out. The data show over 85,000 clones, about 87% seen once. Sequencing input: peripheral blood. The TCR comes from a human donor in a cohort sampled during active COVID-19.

Written as DNA, the CDR3 is TGTGCCAGTAGCAGGGAAGCGGGAGTAAGCAATCAGCCCCAGCATTTT. Amino acids: CASSREAGVSNQPQHF. The chain combines TRBV6-2 or TRBV6-3 with TRBJ1-5; D is possibly TRBD1 (5 bases). Trimming removed 9 bases at V and 1 base at J, with 19 bases between. Germline V gene lookup returns CDR1 MNHEY and CDR2 SVGEGT. The CDR3 runs 16 residues.